One and the same sample provided the 11 T cell receptor beta chains below, sequenced in a study of CDR3 diversity in severe acne. TCRdb used MiXCR to reprocess the PCR reads, holding one entry per CDR3 protein. This table holds more than 85,000 distinct CDR3 sequences, about half found once. Sequenced material: blood. These receptors originate from a male donor with acne.

This clonotype was seen ten or more times. V usage is TRBV7-2 and J usage is TRBJ2-2; TRBD1 aligns across 10 bases. The J segment lost 6 bases and the V segment lost 5 bases, leaving 6 bases of the junction unmatched. The CDR3 loop spans 15 amino acids. Germline V gene sequence: CDR1 SGHTA, CDR2 FQGNSA. CDR3 protein: CASSQDRGRPGELFF. CDR3 in DNA: TGTGCCAGCAGCCAAGACAGGGGGCGTCCCGGGGAGCTGTTTTTT.

This clonotype was detected many times. This chain joins TRBV6-5 and TRBJ1-5; TRBD1 aligns across 10 bases. There are 15 residues in the CDR3. CDR1 and CDR2 (germline): MNHEY, SVGAGI. V shed 4 bases, J shed 6 bases, and the junction held 6 bases outside the gene matches. CDR3 DNA: TGTGCCAGCAGTTCCGGGACAGGGGACAGTCAGCCCCAGCATTTT. This gives the protein CASSSGTGDSQPQHF.

Worth noting for this clonotype: A read error may be the cause here, since a much bigger clone is one base away. The genes are TRBV19 and TRBJ1-4; D gene unclear. The V gene's germline CDR1 is LNHDA and CDR2 SQIVND (reference sequence). This CDR3 comprises 14 residues. CDR3 coding DNA: TGTGCCAGTGAGACCCAGATGGGCGGTGAAAAACTGTGTTTT. Its protein is CASETQMGGEKLCF.

The chain carries TRBV6-6 and TRBJ2-3, with 7 bases matching TRBD1. Germline CDR1 MNHNY, CDR2 SVGAGI (reference sequence). With 2 bases clipped from V and 5 bases from J, the junction kept 4 bases outside the gene matches. The CDR3 totals 14 residues. CDR3 protein: CASSYGQDKDTQYF. In nucleotides, the CDR3 is TGTGCCAGCAGTTACGGACAGGATAAAGATACGCAGTATTTT.

This clonotype was seen many times. V gene TRBV6-1 combines with J gene TRBJ2-7; a weak D match, TRBD1 (5 bases). Germline V gene data show CDR1 as MNHNS and CDR2 as SASEGT. The CDR3 has 15 amino acids. V lost 0 bases to trimming and J lost 4 bases, with 13 bases between them. CDR3 protein: CASSEAQGSVYEQYV. CDR3 nucleotides: TGTGCCAGCAGTGAAGCGCAGGGCTCAGTGTACGAGCAGTACGTC.

This chain uses TRBV6-6 with TRBJ2-7; possibly TRBD1 for D (6 bases). Deletions cut 8 bases from V and 3 bases from J, with 17 bases between. The CDR3 covers 14 residues. Germline-derived CDR1 and CDR2 are MNHNY and SVGAGI (reference sequence). The CDR3 is CASSSGRGSYEQYF. The CDR3 bases are TGTGCCAGCTCCTCCGGCAGGGGCAGCTACGAGCAGTACTTC.

The chain employs TRBV25-1 and TRBJ1-2; D may be TRBD1 (6 bases). Germline-derived CDR1 and CDR2 are MGHDK and SYGVNS. V gave up 6 bases and J gave up 4 bases, with 15 bases separating them. There are 14 residues in the CDR3. The CDR3 DNA is TGTGCCAGCAGCTTGGAGGACAGCTCCTATGGCTACACCTTC. Its protein is CASSLEDSSYGYTF.

This clonotype was seen many times. The chain joins TRBV12-3 or TRBV12-4 to TRBJ2-1, with D possibly being TRBD2 (6 bases). The CDR3 totals 14 residues. Trimming stripped 6 bases from V and 4 bases from J, with 13 bases between. CDR3 sequence (DNA): TGTGCCAGCAGGATGACTAGTCAGTACAATGAGCAGTTCTTC. The encoded protein is CASRMTSQYNEQFF.

This clonotype was recorded a few times. The chain has TRBV6-6 and TRBJ1-2, with D perhaps matching TRBD1 (6 bases). CDR1 is MNHNY, CDR2 SVGAGI, per germline (reference sequence). V lost 8 bases, J lost 3 bases, and 16 bases lay in between. The CDR3 length is 14 residues. The CDR3 is CASQSDRLDYGYTF. In DNA, the CDR3 is TGTGCCAGCCAATCGGACAGATTAGACTATGGCTACACCTTC.

In its sample, this clonotype was seen a few times. A much bigger clone sits one base away, suggesting this may be a read error. The rearrangement uses TRBV29-1 and TRBJ1-2; D uncertain. V was shortened by 4 bases and J by 7 bases, with 1 base between the two germline ends. The CDR3 length is 8 residues. Germline CDR1 is SQVTM and CDR2 is ANQGSEA. The CDR3 here is CSVVGYTF. In DNA form, the CDR3 reads TGCAGCGTTGTTGGCTACACCTTC.

The chain carries TRBV7-3 and TRBJ2-6; unclear D gene. Germline CDR1 reads SGHTA; CDR2 reads FQGTGA. V shed 5 bases and J shed 0 bases, with 8 bases lying between them. CDR3 length equals 15 residues. The CDR3 DNA follows: TGTGCCAGCAGCCTACTGACCTCTGGGGCCAACGTCCTGACTTTC. Translating it yields CASSLLTSGANVLTF.